The 26 T cell receptor beta chains reported below all come from one sample, sequenced in a study of T cells after posttransplantation cyclophosphamide. Busulfan-fludarabine conditioning, marrow transplant, and cyclophosphamide on days +3 and +4 were administered. TCRdb's table, derived via immunoSEQ multiplex PCR, lists solely in-frame clones and lacks some. The data hold 6,000 to 9,500 clones, with roughly 82% observed a single time. Sequencing was performed on CD4+ T cells sorted from blood, taken 950 to 1,200 days after allogeneic stem cell transplant with posttransplant cyclophosphamide. The source of these receptors is a female patient aged 35 to 55 who received an allogeneic stem cell transplant from a related donor, was CMV-positive, and had no GVHD. Some of the T cells may derive from the graft donor.

This clone was found once. The chain recombines TRBV18 with TRBJ2-2; 7 positions agree with TRBD2. Germline lookup yields CDR1 KGHSH and CDR2 LQKENI. The CDR3 consists of 17 residues. V was pared by 6 bases and J by 1 base, with 11 bases of the junction left unmatched. In DNA, the CDR3 is TGTGCCAGCTCCCCCCCTAAAGCGGGGCTGAACACCGGGGAGCTGTTTTTT. Its protein product is CASSPPKAGLNTGELFF. Using reference TRBV18 and TRBJ2-2 for the parts outside the CDR3, the full variable domain is NAGVMQNPRHLVRRRGQEARLRCSPMKGHSHVYWYRQLPEEGLKFMVYLQKENIIDESGMPKERFSAEFPKEGPSILRIQQVVRGDSAAYFCASSPPKAGLNTGELFFGEGSRLTVL.

The CDR3 region is CASSSRTGGEGFPPLHF. CDR3 in DNA: TGTGCCAGTAGTAGCCGGACAGGGGGCGAAGGGTTTCCACCCCTCCACTTT. The gene calls are TRBV19 and TRBJ1-6; 11 nucleotides line up with TRBD1. Germline CDR1 LNHDA, CDR2 SQIVND (reference sequence). The CDR3 has 17 residues. Trimming removed 4 bases from V and 11 bases from J; junction bases left unmatched: 13.

The rearrangement uses TRBV2 and TRBJ2-7, with 7 bases fitting TRBD1. The CDR3 length is 13 residues. Germline V gene data show CDR1 as SNHLY and CDR2 as FYNNEI. Trimming took 8 bases from V and 4 from J; bases not matched to a gene: 8. This chain's CDR3 is CASAARGYYEQYF. CDR3 coding DNA: TGTGCCAGCGCGGCCAGGGGGTATTACGAGCAGTACTTC.

The chain has TRBV5-1 and TRBJ2-1; the match to TRBD2 covers 9 bases. The V and J ends lost 0 bases and 10 bases, in that order; junction bases with no gene match: 8. The CDR3 loop spans 15 amino acids. CDR1 is SGHRS and CDR2 is YFSETQ in the germline V gene. The CDR3 nucleotides are TGCGCCAGCAGCTTGGGGCGGGGGGGCCGAGGGGAGCAGTTCTTC. Its protein product is CASSLGRGGRGEQFF.

Concerning this clone: At one end the junction does not follow the germline gene, possibly because of a read error. The same CDR3 arises from other DNA sequences in this sample as well. The chain employs TRBV19 and TRBJ1-6; 9 nucleotides agree with TRBD1. The CDR3 contains 16 residues. The germline V gene encodes CDR1 LNHDA and CDR2 SQIVND (reference sequence). For the CDR3, the DNA is TGTGCCAGTAGTATTCGGGAGACAGGGGGGAATTCACCCCTCCACTTC. This translates into CASSIRETGGNSPLHF. Full variable domain (missing parts from reference TRBV19 and TRBJ1-6): DGGITQSPKYLFRKEGQNVTLSCEQNLNHDAMYWYRQDPGQGLRLIYYSQIVNDFQKGDIAEGYSVSREKKESFPLTVTSAQKNPTAFYLCASSIRETGGNSPLHFGNGTRLTVT.

The rearrangement joins TRBV6-6 to TRBJ1-3; D is undetermined. Germline CDR1 and CDR2: MNHNY and SVGAGI (reference sequence). V was pared by 6 bases and J by 2 bases, with 11 bases between. The CDR3 loop spans 14 amino acids. In DNA, the CDR3 is TGTGCCAGCAGCGCGCCGGGAACTGGAAACACCATATATTTT. Translating gives CASSAPGTGNTIYF.

The chain employs TRBV5-6 and TRBJ2-5; 9 nucleotides match TRBD2. The CDR3 loop spans 15 amino acids. Trimming cost V 4 bases and J 5 bases; bases outside gene matches: 9. Germline loops: CDR1 SGHDT, CDR2 YYEEEE. CDR3 loop: CASSPTGRGGETQYF. The CDR3 DNA reads as TGTGCCAGCAGCCCCACAGGGCGGGGGGGCGAGACCCAGTACTTC.

This clone has only one observation. This chain links TRBV5-1 with TRBJ2-1, with a possible D match to TRBD2 (6 bases). The ends were cut back, 1 base at V and 4 bases at J, with 15 bases in the middle. CDR1 and CDR2 from the germline V gene are SGHRS and YFSETQ. This CDR3 is built from 16 residues. The CDR3 coding sequence is TGCGCCAGCAGCTTGATTTCGGGGGAATCTTACAATGAGCAGTTCTTC. Its translation is CASSLISGESYNEQFF.

CDR3 sequence: CASSLAILAGGTDTQYF. The CDR3 DNA reads as TGTGCCAGCAGCTTAGCGATCCTAGCGGGGGGGACAGATACGCAGTATTTT. The chain couples TRBV7-6 to TRBJ2-3, with 12 bases identical to TRBD2. The V segment lost 0 bases and the J segment 3 bases; nucleotides outside the gene matches: 4. The CDR3 sequence is 17 residues long. CDR1 and CDR2 (germline): SGHVS, FNYEAQ.

This chain links TRBV27 with TRBJ2-7, with 8 bases identical to TRBD2. The junction had 7 bases not matched to a gene; V was cut back by 3 bases and J by 3 bases. There are 15 residues in the CDR3. Germline lookup yields CDR1 MNHEY and CDR2 SMNVEV (reference sequence). The CDR3 protein is CASSFVRGGDYEQYF. The DNA for the CDR3 is TGTGCCAGCAGTTTTGTACGGGGGGGGGACTACGAGCAGTACTTC.

This clone showed up just once. The genes are TRBV10-3 and TRBJ2-5; 10 nucleotides line up with TRBD2. This CDR3 is 16 amino acids long. Germline CDR1 and CDR2: ENHRY and SYGVKD. V shed 3 bases, J shed 5 bases, and the junction held 9 bases outside the gene matches. The CDR3 DNA reads TGTGCCATCAGTGACCAGCGGGGGGGCCGGCGGGAGACCCAGTACTTC. The encoded protein is CAISDQRGGRRETQYF.

Concerning this clone: This specimen includes other DNA sequences encoding the same CDR3. The V gene is TRBV11-2, the J gene TRBJ1-6; no clear D. Trimming removed 5 bases from V and 0 bases from J, with 11 bases in between. Germline CDR1 and CDR2: SGHAT and FQNNGV. The CDR3 loop spans 16 amino acids. DNA for the CDR3: TGTGCCAGCAGCCCCGGGAGATTCTCCTATAATTCACCCCTCCACTTT. This sequence encodes CASSPGRFSYNSPLHF.

J is TRBJ1-1 and V is TRBV25-1; maybe TRBD1 (5 bases). CDR1 MGHDK and CDR2 SYGVNS come from the germline V gene. V shed 5 bases and J shed 5 bases, with 24 bases lying between them. This CDR3 contains 17 residues. The CDR3 nucleotides are TGTGCCAGCAGTCCACTACCGGGACTCCGAGGGAGGACTGAAGCTTTCTTT. Translation: CASSPLPGLRGRTEAFF.

The chain couples TRBV27 to TRBJ2-1; 10 bases map to TRBD1. Germline values: CDR1 MNHEY, CDR2 SMNVEV (reference sequence). V lost 7 bases and J lost 5; bases outside the gene matches: 11. The CDR3 loop spans 16 amino acids. The CDR3 DNA follows: TGTGCCAGCACATCAATGGGACAGGGGACCGACAATGAGCAGTTCTTC. The encoded protein is CASTSMGQGTDNEQFF.

The rearrangement uses TRBV6-1 and TRBJ1-4; maybe TRBD1 (5 bases). Trimming removed 3 bases from V and 8 bases from J, with 19 bases in between. CDR1 and CDR2 from the germline V gene are MNHNS and SASEGT. This CDR3 is built from 16 residues. CDR3 DNA: TGTGCCAGCAGTGATGAGGCCGGGACTTTTAAAGAAAAACTGTTTTTT. Its protein is CASSDEAGTFKEKLFF.

The chain has TRBV4-3 and TRBJ2-2; perhaps TRBD1 as D (5 bases). Germline V gives CDR1 LGHNA, CDR2 YSLEER. This CDR3 comprises 15 residues. The V end was cut by 3 bases, the J end by 4 bases, with 12 bases between. The CDR3 protein is CASSQGPQGTGELFF. CDR3 in DNA: TGCGCCAGCAGCCAGGGCCCCCAGGGCACCGGGGAGCTGTTTTTT.

This clone was found a few times. This sample also contains other DNA sequences that code for the same CDR3. The genes are TRBV11-2 and TRBJ1-6; 8 bases match TRBD1. The CDR3 is made up of 16 amino acids. Germline values: CDR1 SGHAT, CDR2 FQNNGV. V shed 6 bases, J shed 4 bases, and the junction held 8 bases outside the gene matches. The CDR3 DNA is TGTGCCAGCAGTCCGGGACAGGCGACTTATAATTCACCCCTCCACTTT. Amino acid sequence: CASSPGQATYNSPLHF.

In its sample, this clone was seen a few times. This sequence joins TRBV11-1 and TRBJ2-1, with a weak D call TRBD2 (6 bases). The CDR3 runs 15 residues. Germline lookup yields CDR1 SGHAT and CDR2 FQDESV (reference sequence). Trimming cost V 5 bases and J 5 bases, with 16 bases left between them. CDR3 nucleotides: TGTGCCAGCAGCCCGGGGGTGGGGGTACACAATGAGCAGTTCTTC. Translation: CASSPGVGVHNEQFF.

The chain links TRBV28 to TRBJ1-1, with 7 bases lining up with TRBD1. Unmatched junction bases numbered 14, after V lost 5 bases and J lost 5 bases. Germline assignment: CDR1 MDHEN and CDR2 SYDVKM. The CDR3 has 16 residues. This CDR3 reads CASSRRTGGWGTEAFF. The CDR3 DNA sequence: TGTGCCAGCAGTCGAAGGACAGGCGGCTGGGGGACTGAAGCTTTCTTT.

The chain carries TRBV7-6 and TRBJ1-1; possibly TRBD1 for D (5 bases). V was shortened by 6 bases and J by 1 base, with 12 bases between the two germline ends. The germline V gene has CDR1 SGHVS and CDR2 FNYEAQ. CDR3 length equals 14 residues. This chain's CDR3 is CASSSYGGNTEAFF. CDR3 sequence (DNA): TGTGCCAGCAGTTCCTACGGGGGGAACACTGAAGCTTTCTTT. The complete variable domain, with remaining parts taken from reference TRBV7-6 and TRBJ1-1, reads GAGVSQSPRYKVTKRGQDVALRCDPISGHVSLYWYRQALGQGPEFLTYFNYEAQQDKSGLPNDRFSAERPEGSISTLTIQRTEQRDSAMYRCASSSYGGNTEAFFGQGTRLTVV.

The J gene is TRBJ1-1, the V gene TRBV29-1; D gene unclear. Trimming shortened V by 1 base and J by 7 bases, and 4 bases separated the two germline ends. This CDR3 has 10 residues. The germline V gene has CDR1 SQVTM and CDR2 ANQGSEA. This CDR3 reads CSVEGSEAFF. CDR3 nucleotide sequence: TGCAGCGTTGAAGGGAGTGAAGCTTTCTTT.

The chain is built from TRBV11-2 and TRBJ1-1; D gene unclear. V lost 0 bases and J lost 1, with 6 bases in between. CDR1 is SGHAT, CDR2 FQNNGV, per germline. The CDR3 runs to 14 residues. The CDR3 is CASSLEQKNTEAFF. In nucleotides, the CDR3 is TGTGCCAGCAGCTTAGAACAGAAGAACACTGAAGCTTTCTTT.

The chain uses TRBV6-1 and TRBJ1-3; 9 bases are shared with TRBD1. From germline, CDR1 is MNHNS and CDR2 SASEGT. This CDR3 is built from 15 residues. Trimming at V came to 7 bases and at J to 2 bases, leaving 6 bases not matched to a gene. The CDR3 coding sequence is TGTGCCAGCATTCCCGGGACAGGGACTGGAAACACCATATATTTT. As protein: CASIPGTGTGNTIYF.

The rearrangement links TRBV4-2 to TRBJ2-1; 14 positions agree with TRBD2. Per germline, CDR1 LGHNA and CDR2 YNFKEQ. Unmatched junction bases numbered 4, after V lost 2 bases and J lost 4 bases. The CDR3 spans 17 residues. The CDR3, as DNA: TGTGCCAGCAGCCAATGGACTAGCGGGGGGATGTACAATGAGCAGTTCTTC. This codes for CASSQWTSGGMYNEQFF.

CDR3 nucleotides: TGTGCCAGCAGCGGAAAGTTGGGACTAGCCACGGCCCAGTACTTC. Its protein product is CASSGKLGLATAQYF. The chain couples TRBV5-6 to TRBJ2-5; 9 bases are shared with TRBD2. V shed 4 bases, J shed 9 bases, and the junction held 13 bases outside the gene matches. CDR1 is SGHDT and CDR2 is YYEEEE in the germline V gene. This CDR3 region has 15 residues.

The V call is TRBV7-9, the J call TRBJ1-4; no definite D call. CDR1 and CDR2 (germline): SEHNR, FQNEAQ (reference sequence). There are 15 residues in the CDR3. Trimming cost V 5 bases and J 1 base, with 11 bases left between them. DNA of the CDR3: TGTGCCAGCAGCCGCCGGGTAGGAACTAATGAAAAACTGTTTTTT. Protein sequence: CASSRRVGTNEKLFF.